The clone carrying this T cell receptor (beta chain) was found a few times. The antigen is not known. This entry belongs to a study of T-cell memory formation after mild COVID-19. Study-wide results and caveats: While clones contracting from day 15 to 85 were balanced between CD4 and CD8, later expanders leaned CD4+.

CDR1 SGHAT and CDR2 FQNNGV come from the germline V gene. Trimming shortened V by 5 bases and J by 5 bases, and 15 bases separated the two germline ends. The CDR3 extends over 14 amino acids. MiXCR was run by TCRdb on the 5' RACE reads, yielding one entry per CDR3 protein. The data contain 300,000 to 400,000 distinct CDR3 sequences, around 15% of them singletons. The J gene is TRBJ2-5, the V gene TRBV11-2; possibly TRBD2 for D (6 bases). Sequenced material: PBMCs or a T cell subset sorted from them (not recorded which). The receptor was isolated from a man aged 18 to 29 who had mild COVID-19 (a few samples of this study predate the infection). Cell type and time point are not known. The CDR3 DNA sequence: TGTGCCAGCAGCCCTGGAGGGGCTCAGGAGACCCAGTACTTC. Translating it yields CASSPGGAQETQYF.